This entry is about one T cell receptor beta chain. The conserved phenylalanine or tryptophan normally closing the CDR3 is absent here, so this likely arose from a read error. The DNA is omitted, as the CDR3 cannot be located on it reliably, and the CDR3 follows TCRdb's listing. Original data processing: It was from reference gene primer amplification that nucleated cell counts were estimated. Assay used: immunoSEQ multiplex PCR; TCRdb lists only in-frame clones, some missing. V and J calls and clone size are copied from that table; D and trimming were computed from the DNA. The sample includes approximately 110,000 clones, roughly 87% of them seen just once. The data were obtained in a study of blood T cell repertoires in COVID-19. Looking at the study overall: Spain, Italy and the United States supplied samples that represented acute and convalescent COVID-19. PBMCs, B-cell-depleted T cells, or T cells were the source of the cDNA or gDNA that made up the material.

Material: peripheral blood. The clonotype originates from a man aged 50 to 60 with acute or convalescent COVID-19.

The CDR3 sequence: CASSQDGDRGFSY. This rearrangement joins TRBV3-1 (or the pseudogene TRBV3-2) to TRBJ1-1; TRBD1, the table's D call, was not compared with the DNA. The germline CDR1 and CDR2 sequences are LGHDT and YNNKEL (reference sequence). The CDR3 length equals 13 residues, ends included.